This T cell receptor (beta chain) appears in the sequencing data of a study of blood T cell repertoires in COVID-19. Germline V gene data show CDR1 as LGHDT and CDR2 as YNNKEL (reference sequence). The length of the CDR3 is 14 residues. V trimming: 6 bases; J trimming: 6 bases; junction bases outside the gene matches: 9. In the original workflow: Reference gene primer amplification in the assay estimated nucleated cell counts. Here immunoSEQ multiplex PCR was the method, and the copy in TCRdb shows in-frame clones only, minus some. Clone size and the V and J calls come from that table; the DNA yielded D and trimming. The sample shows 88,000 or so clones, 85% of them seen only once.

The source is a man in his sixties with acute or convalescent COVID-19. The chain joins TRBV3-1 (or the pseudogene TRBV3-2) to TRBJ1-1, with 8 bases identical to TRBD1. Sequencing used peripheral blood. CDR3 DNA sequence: TGTGCCAGCAGACCAGACAGGGGTGGCTCTGAAGCTTTCTTT. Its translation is CASRPDRGGSEAFF.